This T cell receptor beta chain comes out of a study of regulatory T cells in long-lasting Graves disease (TCRdb year 2021). In the study overall: Patients with newly diagnosed Graves' disease had been on antithyroid drugs for under 3 months. The study was conducted in China and was registered as a clinical trial. A total of 35 or so samples underwent TCR sequencing: roughly 13 from persistent and about 20 from newly diagnosed Graves' disease patients. Patients with persistent Graves' disease were compared with patients with newly diagnosed Graves' disease using TCR sequencing and RNA sequencing of peripheral blood.

The CDR3 spans 15 residues, from the cysteine through the phenylalanine. Only the CDR3 DNA is retained, 45 bases long and in frame from the first base. From the germline V gene, CDR1 is SGDLS and CDR2 is YYNGEE. V has 1 base trimmed and J has 13 bases trimmed; junction bases matching no gene number 13. This specimen's time point label, per the study, means: newly diagnosed GD, antithyroid drugs for less than 3 months. For both TCR sequencing and RNA sequencing, RNA was extracted from PBMCs in TRIzol. The diagnosis of Graves' disease followed American Thyroid Association guidelines. Patients for the study were recruited at an endocrinology department in Xi'an, China. From each patient, roughly 9 milliliters of peripheral blood was collected into an EDTA anticoagulant tube. Ficoll Paque Plus density gradient separation was used to isolate PBMCs, and no further T cell sorting was done. RNA quality was checked with an Agilent 2100 Bioanalyzer and agarose gel, and concentration with a NanoDrop 2000.

Study-level results and caveats: Sequencing and analysis were restricted to the TCR beta chain. Compared with newly diagnosed patients, patients with persistent Graves' disease had lower TCR Shannon entropy and fewer highly expanded clones, which suggests clonal expansion. Persistent disease showed preferential use of TRBV28, TRBJ1-2 and TRBJ2-5, whereas newly diagnosed disease favored TRBV20-1 and TRBJ2-1. The small sample size was acknowledged by the authors as a limitation that may reduce accuracy. The study examined only peripheral blood because the primary lesion, thyroid tissue, could not be accessed. Patients with persistent disease shared more public clonotypes (about 2,700) than newly diagnosed patients did (more than 900).

To note about this clonotype: The antigen it binds to is not known. There are no base qualities to consult, and no much larger clone falls within one base.

The library was built by means of multiplex PCR. The run used an Illumina HiSeq 4000. CDR3 regions were amplified by Arm-PCR with iRepertoire HTBI primers to construct TCR beta libraries. Before sequencing, the PCR products went through gel purification. As for the original processing: A total of around 66 TRBV and 14 TRBJ segments were identified across samples and were used for gene usage analysis of CDR3 amino acid clonotypes. COPE and FqMerger were used to merge the filtered high-quality paired reads into contigs. BLAST was used to align contigs to IMGT TRBV, TRBD and TRBJ reference genes, with CDR3 defined following IMGT. Clonotypes above 0.1% frequency were classified as highly expanded clones. Shannon entropy served as the measure of repertoire diversity, while the Gini coefficient captured V-J evenness. Clonotypes shared by more than one individual were considered public. TCRdb reran the public reads through fastp at Q25 and MiXCR, keeping productive beta chains. Entries are consolidated by CDR3 protein sequence, retaining the most common genes and DNA. TCRdb assigned the V and J calls; the authors' analysis was not used. The sample table shows about 610,000 distinct CDR3 sequences, and 15% to 20% are seen once. The ten largest clones represent more than 10% of the sample.

A further study also used this sample, focusing on T cells in Graves' hyperthyroidism and ophthalmopathy. As noted in the second study: A patient counted as having stable Graves' hyperthyroidism if no progression to ophthalmopathy occurred over 18 months of follow-up. The hyperthyroidism patients were between 18 and 65 years old and newly diagnosed, with a disease duration of less than 2 months. The study excluded patients with uncontrolled infections, other autoimmune diseases, pregnancy or lactation. Diagnoses were established on the basis of clinical symptoms, serum thyroxine and TRAb, thyroid ultrasound, and orbital computed tomography. For the first round of RT-PCR on the TCR CDR3, the HTBI primer set was used together with the Qiagen OneStep RT-PCR kit. Blood samples also contained most of the expanded thyroid clonotypes (frequency above 0.001), which suggests that blood repertoires may reflect thyroid immune responses. In cross-validation, a model built on a 13 V-J signature told ophthalmopathy apart from stable hyperthyroidism with under 90% sensitivity and approximately 81% specificity, and in testing the same model reached 80%/75%. In validation, progression to ophthalmopathy was predicted by the model with 55% to 71% sensitivity and nearly 75% specificity, a median of approximately 6.5 months before onset. A discovery cohort of about a hundred patients, approximately 44 with Graves' ophthalmopathy and approximately 60 with stable Graves' hyperthyroidism, was used to find distinguishing TCR V-J signatures. Prospective prediction of ophthalmopathy was tested in an independent validation cohort consisting of 18 to 20 hyperthyroidism patients and 17 patients who later progressed to ophthalmopathy. The approximately 100 discovery patients were randomly divided into training and test sets at a 7:3 ratio. The study also compared thyroid tissue and blood T-cell repertoires from several Graves' hyperthyroidism patients. Following sampling, methimazole starting at 30 mg daily was given to hyperthyroidism patients, and high-dose intravenous methylprednisolone was given to ophthalmopathy patients. Libraries were constructed in a second round of multiplex PCR, after which size selection and purification were carried out. Libraries were sequenced paired-end with 100 bp reads on an Illumina HiSeq2000. Raw data were processed with SOAPnuke, discarding reads with adapters, uncalled bases, mean Phred below 15, or no exact constant-primer or identifier match. High-quality paired reads were merged using COPE v1.2.5, and each unique nucleotide sequence was defined as a clonotype. Clonotypes were aligned to IMGT TRBV, TRBD and TRBJ reference segments using MiTCR v1.1. The analysis included only V-J combinations with a frequency above 0.0001, which together covered approximately 99% of the repertoires. A TCS score was defined as the ratio between F50 (clonal expansion) and ExV (chaos), using BLOSUM62-based TCRdist between CDR3 peptides within each V-J. Welch's t-statistics and random forest reduced approximately 520 V-J features to about 13, which were used in a naive Bayes classifier (R e1071). No statistical method was used to set the sample size in advance, and investigators knew the group allocation. TCR Vbeta CDR3 sequencing of 135 peripheral blood samples (more than 40 ophthalmopathy, 75 or so hyperthyroidism and roughly 17 progressor patients) is reported in the paper.

The sequencing here drew on peripheral blood mononuclear cells (PBMCs), taken at new diagnosis, from a patient treated with antithyroid drugs. The chain is assembled from TRBV9 and TRBJ2-4; 8 bases in between match TRBD1. The receptor was derived from a man between 18 and 29 years old with Graves disease. Donor details come from another sample of the same person, matched by shared clones. This receptor carries the CDR3 CASSVRDRTSDVQYF. The nucleotide sequence reads TGTGCCAGCAGCGTACGGGACAGGACGTCGGATGTACAGTACTTC. Where the CDR3 stops, the reference TRBV9 and TRBJ2-4 genes take over; the full variable domain is DSGVTQTPKHLITATGQRVTLRCSPRSGDLSVYWYQQSLDQGLQFLIQYYNGEERAKGNILERFSAQQFPDLHSELNLSSLELGDSALYFCASSVRDRTSDVQYFGAGTRLSVL.